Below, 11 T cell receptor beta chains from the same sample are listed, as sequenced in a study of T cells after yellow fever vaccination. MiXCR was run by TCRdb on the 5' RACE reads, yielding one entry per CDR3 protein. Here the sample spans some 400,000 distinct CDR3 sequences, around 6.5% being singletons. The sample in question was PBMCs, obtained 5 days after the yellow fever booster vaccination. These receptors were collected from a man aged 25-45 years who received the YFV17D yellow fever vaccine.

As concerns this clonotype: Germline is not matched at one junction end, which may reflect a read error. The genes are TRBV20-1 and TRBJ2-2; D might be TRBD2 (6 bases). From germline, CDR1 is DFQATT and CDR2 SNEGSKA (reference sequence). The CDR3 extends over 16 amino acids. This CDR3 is CCATPVGSRNTGELFF. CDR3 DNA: TGCTGTGCTACGCCTGTCGGGAGTCGGAACACCGGGGAGCTGTTTTTT.

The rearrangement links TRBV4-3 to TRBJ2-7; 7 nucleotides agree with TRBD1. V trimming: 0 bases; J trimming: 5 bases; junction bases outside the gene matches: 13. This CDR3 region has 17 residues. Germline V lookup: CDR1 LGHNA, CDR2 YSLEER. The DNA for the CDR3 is TGCGCCAGCAGCCAAGATCCGACCGGGACAGCTACCCACGAGCAGTACTTC. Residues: CASSQDPTGTATHEQYF.

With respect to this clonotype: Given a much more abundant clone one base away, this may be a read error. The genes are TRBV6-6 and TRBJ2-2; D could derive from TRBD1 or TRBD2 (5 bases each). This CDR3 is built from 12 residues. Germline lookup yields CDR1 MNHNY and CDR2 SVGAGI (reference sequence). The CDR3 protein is CVSRDPPGELFF. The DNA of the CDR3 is TGTGTCAGCAGGGACCCTCCCGGGGAGCTGTTTTTT.

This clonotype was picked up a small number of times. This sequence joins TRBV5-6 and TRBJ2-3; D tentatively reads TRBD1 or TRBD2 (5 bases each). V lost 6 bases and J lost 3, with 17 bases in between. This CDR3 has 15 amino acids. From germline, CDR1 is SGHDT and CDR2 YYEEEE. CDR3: CASTGAGVWTDTQYF. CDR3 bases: TGTGCCAGCACCGGGGCTGGGGTTTGGACAGATACGCAGTATTTT.

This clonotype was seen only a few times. This CDR3 reads CSARTATAGQETQYF. The CDR3 region has the DNA TGCAGTGCTAGGACCGCCACGGCGGGACAGGAGACCCAGTACTTC. The chain employs TRBV20-1 and TRBJ2-5; tentatively, D is TRBD1 (7 bases). V gave up 3 bases and J gave up 5 bases, with 19 bases separating them. In germline, CDR1 is DFQATT, CDR2 SNEGSKA (reference sequence). This CDR3 is built from 15 residues.

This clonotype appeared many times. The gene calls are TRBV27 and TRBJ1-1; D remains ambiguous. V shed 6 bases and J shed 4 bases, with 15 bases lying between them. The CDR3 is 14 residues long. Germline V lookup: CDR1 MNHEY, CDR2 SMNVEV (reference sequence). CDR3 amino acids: CASRYTPRGTEAFF. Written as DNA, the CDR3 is TGTGCCAGCAGATACACCCCTCGGGGCACTGAAGCTTTCTTT.

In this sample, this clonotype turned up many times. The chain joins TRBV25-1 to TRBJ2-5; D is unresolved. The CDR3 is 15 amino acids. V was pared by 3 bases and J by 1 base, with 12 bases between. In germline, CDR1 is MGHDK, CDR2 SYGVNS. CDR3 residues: CASSDRLRVQETQYF. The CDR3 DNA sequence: TGTGCCAGCAGTGATCGGCTGCGAGTCCAAGAGACCCAGTACTTC.

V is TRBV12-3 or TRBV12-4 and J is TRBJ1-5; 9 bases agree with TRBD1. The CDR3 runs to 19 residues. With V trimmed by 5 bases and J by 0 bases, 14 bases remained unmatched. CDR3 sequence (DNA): TGTGCCAGCAGTCCGACGCTCGTTGACAGGGGGTATAGCAATCAGCCCCAGCATTTT. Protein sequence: CASSPTLVDRGYSNQPQHF.

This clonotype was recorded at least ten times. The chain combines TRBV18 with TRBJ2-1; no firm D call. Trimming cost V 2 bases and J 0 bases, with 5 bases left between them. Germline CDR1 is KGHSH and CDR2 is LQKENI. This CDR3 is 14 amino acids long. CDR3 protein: CASSPRISYNEQFF. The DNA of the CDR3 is TGTGCCAGCTCACCAAGGATCTCCTACAATGAGCAGTTCTTC.

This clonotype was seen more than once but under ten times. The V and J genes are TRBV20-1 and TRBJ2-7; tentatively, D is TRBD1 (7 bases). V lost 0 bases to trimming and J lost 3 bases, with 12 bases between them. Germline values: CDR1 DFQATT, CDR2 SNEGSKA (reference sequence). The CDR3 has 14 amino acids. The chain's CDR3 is CSARDPQGGYEQYF. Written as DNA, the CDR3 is TGCAGTGCTAGAGATCCCCAGGGGGGCTACGAGCAGTACTTC.

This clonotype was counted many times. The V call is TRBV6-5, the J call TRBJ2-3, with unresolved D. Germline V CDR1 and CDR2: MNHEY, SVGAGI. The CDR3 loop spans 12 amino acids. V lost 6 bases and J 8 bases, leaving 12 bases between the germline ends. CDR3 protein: CASSKAPGTQYF. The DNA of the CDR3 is TGTGCCAGCAGCAAGGCCCCTGGTACGCAGTATTTT.